This entry is about one TCR beta chain. Its antigen target is currently unknown. Base qualities were left out, and no much larger clone turns up one base away. Each collaborating institution followed its own protocols to collect whole blood in K2EDTA tubes. For TCRbeta analysis, collaborator samples were shipped as frozen whole blood, as isolated PBMCs, or as DNA extracted from either sample type. The sample originates from a study of blood T cell repertoires in COVID-19 (dated by TCRdb to 2019 to 2021). For the wider study: Samples from collaborators originated in the United States, Italy and Spain and spanned both the acute and convalescent phases of COVID-19. The prospective study material was composed of cDNA or gDNA derived from T cells, B-cell-depleted T cells, or PBMCs. Subjects who had been exposed to COVID-19, were actively infected with it, or had recovered from it provided the deeply sampled blood TCRbeta repertoires that made up the dataset. The repertoires were released in a freely available public database intended as a resource for research on the immune response to SARS-CoV-2. Samples came from the ongoing ImmuneRACE study (first 160 participants) plus 1,254 subjects from 6 global collaborators. The sample metadata nearly always contained a de-identified subject ID, COVID-19 status, age in years and sex. Where HLA class I and class II types were available, the types were taken from metadata supplied by the sample provider, not from assay-based typing.

The CDR3 measures 11 amino acids from cysteine to phenylalanine. Only the CDR3 part of the read is kept: 33 bases, read in frame from the first base. V is reduced by 6 bases and J by 7 bases, leaving a spacing of 9 bases between them. Via the germline V gene, CDR1 is MNHEY and CDR2 SVGAGI. Study-wide findings and limitations: How much clinical and demographic metadata was included differed by source and by participant, and the metadata was provided uncurated.

TCRbeta CDR3 regions were amplified from genomic DNA using the immunoSEQ Assay, a bias-controlled multiplex PCR. The published analysis was carried out like this. Within the assay, amplification of reference gene primers was used to estimate how many nucleated cells each sample contained. To quantify the absolute abundance of each unique TCRbeta CDR3 rearrangement, sequence reads were collapsed and filtered. For each sample, productive Simpson clonality was calculated by taking the square root of Simpson's diversity index across productive rearrangements. TCRdb limited this immuneACCESS table to in-frame rearrangements with V and J called. A share of clones is missing; checked studies link under half to unresolved V genes, and the rest is unexplained. That table gives V, J and clone size, and the DNA gave D and trimming. Across this sample there are about 73,000 clones, with about four fifths seen only once. Of the sample, roughly 5% falls within the top ten clones.

The sequencing sample was made of peripheral blood. Recombination joined TRBV6-5 with TRBJ1-1; no D segment can be confidently identified. The receptor was derived from a man aged 50 or older with active COVID-19. The CDR3 reads CASRVEIEAFF. The DNA sequence follows: TGTGCCAGCAGGGTGGAGATTGAAGCTTTCTTT.